Listed here is a single T cell receptor (beta chain). Sequencing used immunoSEQ multiplex PCR; TCRdb keeps in-frame clones, though not all of them. The top ten hold roughly a fifth of the sample, which has 8,500 to 13,000 clones, 78% seen once. The data stem from a study of OX40 agonist ivuxolimab in advanced cancers. The CDR3 runs 13 residues. V lost 2 bases, J lost 7 bases, and 12 bases lay in between. CDR1 and CDR2 from the germline V gene are SGHVS and FQNEAQ. This TCR was sampled from an adult with an advanced solid tumor such as melanoma, head and neck, liver or kidney cancer. The sample was CD4+ or CD8+ T cells sorted from blood, taken in a trial of the OX40 agonist ivuxolimab. This chain connects TRBV7-8 to TRBJ2-7, with D unclear. As DNA, the CDR3 is TGTGCCAGCAGCTTAATTAGGGCGGCTGAGCAGTACTTC. Encoded protein: CASSLIRAAEQYF.